Listed here is a single T cell receptor (beta chain). Unmatched junction bases numbered 8, after V lost 7 bases and J lost 3 bases. This CDR3 comprises 15 residues. Germline CDR1 MDHEN, CDR2 SYDVKM. As originally analysed: Nucleated cell counts were estimated from reference gene primer amplification. Using immunoSEQ multiplex PCR, the repertoire was profiled, and TCRdb retains in-frame clones only, with some absent. That table gives V, J and clone size, and the DNA gave D and trimming. The sample consists of around 330,000 clones, about 91% of them appearing once. The data were obtained in a study of blood T cell repertoires in COVID-19.

The material sequenced was peripheral blood. This chain links TRBV28 with TRBJ2-5; TRBD2 agrees at 10 bases. The receptor's source is a young woman with COVID-19, enrolled during active disease. Here the CDR3 reads CASTTGLAWKETQYF. The CDR3 DNA reads as TGTGCCAGCACCACGGGACTAGCGTGGAAAGAGACCCAGTACTTC.